The rows below give T cell receptor beta chains drawn from one sample of a study of response to subunit inactivated influenza vaccine. From the RT-PCR reads, TCRdb called clonotypes with MiXCR, one entry per CDR3 protein. The sample includes more than 700,000 distinct CDR3 sequences, approximately 21% seen only once; the top ten take roughly 10%. Sample: PBMCs from blood, taken roughly 5 days after vaccination. The receptors were sampled from a man aged 50 to 59 who received an inactivated influenza vaccine. Each CDR3 is given with its conserved first and last residue. D genes are given only for firm matches. The size of a clone is reported for some rows only, either as once, few or many, or as a class for expanded clones.

TRBV11-2	-	TRBD1	TRBJ2-5	TGTGCCAGCAGCTTAGATAGGGACAGGGGGCCGGAGACCCAGTACTTC	CASSLDRDRGPETQYF
TRBV5-1	few	-	TRBJ1-1	TGCGCCAGCAGTCCGGGACCGTCGAACACTGAAGCTTTCTTT	CASSPGPSNTEAFF
TRBV10-3	once	-	TRBJ2-2	TGTGCCATCAGTGACAGGGATTCGAACACCGGGGAGCTGTTTTTT	CAISDRDSNTGELFF
TRBV6-1	-	-	TRBJ1-5	TGTGCCAGCAGTGAAGTTGAAGGGGTCGGGAATCAGCCCCAGCATTTT	CASSEVEGVGNQPQHF
TRBV6-2/TRBV6-3	-	-	TRBJ2-5	TGTGCCAGCAGTTATCCTCTGAAGACAGCTCAAGAGACCCAGTACTTC	CASSYPLKTAQETQYF
TRBV2	-	-	TRBJ2-7	TGTGCCAGCAGTGAAAGCGGTGCAGGGACCAGCCGGCAGTACTTC	CASSESGAGTSRQYF
TRBV12-3/TRBV12-4	few	TRBD1	TRBJ2-1	TGTGCCAGCAGCCCCGACAGGGGTGCAAATGAGCAGTTCTTC	CASSPDRGANEQFF
TRBV5-5	few	-	TRBJ1-1	TGTGCCAGCAGGACGCGGGCGCCAAGCGATGAAGCTTTCTTT	CASRTRAPSDEAFF
TRBV20-1	few	TRBD2	TRBJ2-1	TGCAGTGCTAGAGGTGGTAGCGGGAGTGTCTACAATGAGCAGTTCTTC	CSARGGSGSVYNEQFF
TRBV20-1	few	-	TRBJ2-3	TGCAGTGCCGTCGAAGGAGGGCTAGGCACAGATACGCAGTATTTT	CSAVEGGLGTDTQYF
TRBV10-3	-	TRBD2	TRBJ2-3	TGTGCCATCAGACTAGCGGGGACAACAGATACGCAGTATTTT	CAIRLAGTTDTQYF
TRBV19	-	-	TRBJ1-6	TGTGCCAGTAGTATGGTAGCTACCAGCTCCTATAATTCACCCCTCCACTTT	CASSMVATSSYNSPLHF
TRBV19	few	TRBD2	TRBJ2-2	TGTGCCAGTAAGAGTTGGGGGAGGGCCACGAACACCGGGGAGCTGTTTTTT	CASKSWGRATNTGELFF
TRBV5-1	-	-	TRBJ2-6	TGCGCCAGCAGCTTGGTGGGGACTGGGGCCAACGTCCTGACTTTC	CASSLVGTGANVLTF
TRBV12-3/TRBV12-4	-	-	TRBJ2-3	TGTGCCAGCAGTTTTGGGGCCCGACACACAGATACGCAGTATTTT	CASSFGARHTDTQYF
TRBV4-2	few	TRBD2	TRBJ2-5	TGTGCCAGCAGCCAAGATAACCTAGCGGGGAGGGAGACCCAGTACTTC	CASSQDNLAGRETQYF
TRBV14	few	-	TRBJ2-7	TGTGCCAGCAGCCCCCCCGCTATTGGAGAAAACTACGAGCAGTACTTC	CASSPPAIGENYEQYF
TRBV6-2/TRBV6-3	-	-	TRBJ1-2	TGTGCCAGCAGTGGGGCAGGACGTAGCTACACCTTC	CASSGAGRSYTF
TRBV6-1	-	-	TRBJ1-2	TGTGCCAGCAGTGAAGCGGCCTTTTACACCTTC	CASSEAAFYTF
TRBV7-9	-	-	TRBJ1-1	TGTGCCAGCAGCTTAGATGTCGGACCTTACCTAGGCTTT	CASSLDVGPYLGF
TRBV5-1	-	-	TRBJ2-3	TGCGCCAGCAGCTTGGGTGCACAGTTCGATACGCAGTATTTT	CASSLGAQFDTQYF
TRBV5-4	-	-	TRBJ1-6	TGTGCCAGCAGCTTGGCAGGCGGGGGTAGTAATTCACCCCTCCACTTT	CASSLAGGGSNSPLHF
TRBV24-1	-	-	TRBJ2-1	TGTGCCACCAGTGATTTAATCAGGGACAATGAGCAGTTCTTC	CATSDLIRDNEQFF
TRBV4-3	-	-	TRBJ2-1	TGCGCCAGCAGCCAAGATGGGTTGGGCAGGTTATACAATGAGCAGTTCTTC	CASSQDGLGRLYNEQFF
TRBV6-1	-	-	TRBJ1-6	TGTGCCAGCAGTGCCGGGTCCAGCTCCTATAATTCACCCCTCCACTTT	CASSAGSSSYNSPLHF
TRBV20-1	many	-	TRBJ1-1	TGCAGTGCCCTGACTCCAATGAACACTGAAGCTTTCTTT	CSALTPMNTEAFF
TRBV6-1	-	TRBD1	TRBJ1-5	TGTGCCAGCAGTGACCCCGGACAGGGGGCCGGGAAGCCCCAGCATTTT	CASSDPGQGAGKPQHF
TRBV5-1	few	TRBD1	TRBJ1-6	TGCGCCAGCAGCCGTGCCGGGACAGGGGGAAATTCACCCCTCCACTTT	CASSRAGTGGNSPLHF
TRBV6-5	-	TRBD1	TRBJ1-2	TGTGCCAGCAGTTACCCTGGACAGGGGGTCTATGGCTACACCTTC	CASSYPGQGVYGYTF
TRBV5-8	few	-	TRBJ2-2	TGTGCCAGCAGCAAGACAGCCTCGAACACCGGGGAGCTGTTTTTT	CASSKTASNTGELFF
TRBV7-9	few	-	TRBJ1-1	TGTGCCAGCATCCCAGGGGCTTTCTTT	CASIPGAFF
TRBV7-9	few	TRBD1	TRBJ1-1	TGTGCCAGCAGCTTGGTAGGACAGGGGAGGACTGAAGCTTTCTTT	CASSLVGQGRTEAFF
TRBV6-5	many	-	TRBJ1-5	TGTGCCAGCAGGGGTAGCAATCAGCCCCAGCATTTT	CASRGSNQPQHF
TRBV20-1	few	-	TRBJ2-2	TGCAGTGCTAGGGGCTCGGGGGACACCGGGGAGCTGTTTTTT	CSARGSGDTGELFF
TRBV20-1	few	-	TRBJ2-7	TGCAGTGCCAAGCCCTCCGGGGTTTCCAGCGAGCAGTACTTC	CSAKPSGVSSEQYF
TRBV4-3	few	TRBD1	TRBJ2-5	TGCGCCAGCAGCCAATCTCAGGGGGCTGTGGAGACCCAGTACTTC	CASSQSQGAVETQYF
TRBV9	-	-	TRBJ2-1	TGTGCCAGCAGCGTAAGACTCGGCAATGAGCAGTTCTTC	CASSVRLGNEQFF
TRBV5-1	few	-	TRBJ1-5	TGCGCCAGCAGCTTGGGGACAGCCGATCAGCCCCAGCATTTT	CASSLGTADQPQHF
TRBV6-5	few	-	TRBJ2-2	TGTGCCAGCAGTTACCCTGGAGGGGCCACCGGGGAGCTGTTTTTT	CASSYPGGATGELFF
TRBV4-1	-	TRBD2	TRBJ2-2	TGCGCCAGCAGCCAAGATCGCGGGGGTGGGAGCACCGGGGAGCTGTTTTTT	CASSQDRGGGSTGELFF
TRBV4-1	few	-	TRBJ1-5	TGCGCCAGCAGCCAAGATTGGGCAAGGGAAAATCAGCCCCAGCATTTT	CASSQDWARENQPQHF
TRBV19	few	-	TRBJ2-1	TGTGCCAGTAGTCCCCTTTTTGACAATGAGCAGTTCTTC	CASSPLFDNEQFF
TRBV7-2	-	-	TRBJ2-1	TGTGCCAGCAACCCCGACCGAAACAATGAGCAGTTCTTC	CASNPDRNNEQFF
TRBV10-3	many	-	TRBJ2-1	TGTGCCATCAGTGAGGGGGGGAGTGAGCAGTTCTTC	CAISEGGSEQFF
TRBV7-2	once	TRBD1	TRBJ2-5	TGTGCCAGCAGCTCCACGATGGGACAGGGTGGTGGAGAGACCCAGTACTTC	CASSSTMGQGGGETQYF
TRBV5-8	-	-	TRBJ2-6	TGTGCCAGCAGAGTTGGAGAGGACGTCTCTGGGGCCAACGTCCTGACTTTC	CASRVGEDVSGANVLTF
TRBV29-1	-	-	TRBJ2-2	TGCAGCGGAGCCCGCACCGGGGAGCTGTTTTTT	CSGARTGELFF
TRBV12-3/TRBV12-4	many	-	TRBJ1-2	TGTGCCAGCAGTCCCCCCGGAGGATACTATGGCTACACCTTC	CASSPPGGYYGYTF
TRBV4-3	-	TRBD2	TRBJ2-1	TGCGCCAGCAGCAAAATATACGGGACTAGTGATCGCGATGAGCAGTTCTTC	CASSKIYGTSDRDEQFF
TRBV7-2	few	-	TRBJ1-1	TGTGCCAGCAGCTTAGCTTTGGGGAGGGGTGAAGCTTTCTTT	CASSLALGRGEAFF
TRBV7-9	-	-	TRBJ2-4	TGTGCCAGCAGCCCCCACAGGGAGGACATTCAGTACTTC	CASSPHREDIQYF